This T cell receptor (beta chain) is from a study of blood T cell repertoires in COVID-19. Overall study context: Two negative PCRs, clearance, or symptom resolution had been documented for recovered Cohort 3 donors. Acute and convalescent COVID-19 samples came from the United States, Italy and Spain.

Participants were placed into cohorts based on the clinical history they reported. Methods used by the authors: Estimates of nucleated cell counts were drawn from the amplification of reference gene primers. Assay used: immunoSEQ multiplex PCR; TCRdb lists only in-frame clones, some missing. V, J and clone size derive from that table, while D and trimming were established from the DNA sequence. The data contain a few hundred thousand clones, 87% of them singletons. J was trimmed by 2 bases and V by 6 bases; bases with no gene match: 7. The CDR3 is 14 amino acids. Germline V lookup: CDR1 LGHDT, CDR2 YNNKEL (reference sequence).

V and J are TRBV3-1 (or the pseudogene TRBV3-2) and TRBJ2-7; TRBD2 aligns across 7 bases. The sample was PBMCs or T cells enriched from blood (not recorded which). The source of this sequence is a man aged 35 to 55 in a cohort exposed to, infected with or recovered from COVID-19 (not recorded which). This chain's CDR3 is CASSVQGLPYEQYF. The CDR3 bases are TGTGCCAGCAGTGTGCAGGGACTACCCTACGAGCAGTACTTC.